The rows below give T cell receptor beta chains drawn from one sample of a study of blood T cell repertoires in COVID-19. Here immunoSEQ multiplex PCR was the method, and the copy in TCRdb shows in-frame clones only, minus some. The data show 150,000 to 200,000 clones, around 84% seen once. Material: peripheral blood. These receptors were obtained from a man aged 55-75 years with COVID-19, enrolled during active disease. The CDR3 runs from the conserved cysteine through the conserved F or W. D genes are given only for firm matches. Rows may omit the clone size; those that give it use once, few, many or a size class.

V: TRBV28; J: TRBJ1-1; size: NA; D: NA; DNA: TGTGCCAGCTTACTCGGGGGGGCAGGGACTGAAGCTTTCTTT; CDR3: CASLLGGAGTEAFF
V: TRBV18; J: TRBJ1-1; size: NA; D: TRBD1; DNA: TGTGCCAGCTCACCAGGACAGGGGGCAGATCGGAGCACTGAAGCTTTCTTT; CDR3: CASSPGQGADRSTEAFF
V: TRBV24-1; J: TRBJ2-6; size: NA; D: NA; DNA: TGTGCCATCGAGAGACTGGAACCTGGGGCCAACGTCCTGACTTTC; CDR3: CAIERLEPGANVLTF
V: TRBV25-1; J: TRBJ2-3; size: NA; D: NA; DNA: TGTGCCAGCTCGAGCGGCAGTTCTAGCACAGATACGCAGTATTTT; CDR3: CASSSGSSSTDTQYF
V: TRBV29-1; J: TRBJ2-5; size: NA; D: NA; DNA: TGCAGCGAGGGGGACATCAGACAAGAGACCCAGTACTTC; CDR3: CSEGDIRQETQYF
V: TRBV4-1; J: TRBJ2-5; size: once; D: TRBD1; DNA: TGCGCCAGCAGCCAAGAAACCAGGGGGCCTCAAGAGACCCAGTACTTC; CDR3: CASSQETRGPQETQYF
V: TRBV28; J: TRBJ2-2; size: NA; D: NA; DNA: TGTGCCAGCAGTTTATCGGCCCGGAGCACCGGGGAGCTGTTTTTT; CDR3: CASSLSARSTGELFF
V: TRBV28; J: TRBJ2-7; size: NA; D: NA; DNA: TGTGCCAGCAGCCTAGGGAGTGCTCGCTCCTACTCCTACGAGCAGTACTTC; CDR3: CASSLGSARSYSYEQYF
V: TRBV11-2; J: TRBJ1-4; size: NA; D: NA; DNA: TGTGCCAGCAGCTCGCACGGGGGAGCTAATGAAAAACTGTTTTTT; CDR3: CASSSHGGANEKLFF
V: TRBV11-3; J: TRBJ2-1; size: NA; D: NA; DNA: TGTGCCAGCAGCTTAGTCCCGGTCGGTGAGCAGTTCTTC; CDR3: CASSLVPVGEQFF
V: TRBV6-5; J: TRBJ1-2; size: NA; D: NA; DNA: TGTGCCAGCAGTTACTCTGGTGGGAGATATGGCTACACCTTC; CDR3: CASSYSGGRYGYTF
V: TRBV18; J: TRBJ2-7; size: NA; D: TRBD1; DNA: TGTGCCAGCTCACCACCGATGACAGGGATCCACGAGCAGTACTTC; CDR3: CASSPPMTGIHEQYF
V: TRBV7-9; J: TRBJ1-5; size: NA; D: TRBD1; DNA: TGTGCCAGCAGCTTAACAGGGACAGGCAATCAGCCCCAGCATTTT; CDR3: CASSLTGTGNQPQHF
V: TRBV6-2/TRBV6-3; J: TRBJ2-7; size: NA; D: NA; DNA: TGTGCCAGCAGTCGCGTCCATAGCTACGAGCAGTACTTC; CDR3: CASSRVHSYEQYF
V: TRBV3-1/TRBV3-2; J: TRBJ1-6; size: NA; D: NA; DNA: TGTGCCAGCAGCCGCCTAGCCCGGAGTGAAAATTCACCCCTCCACTTT; CDR3: CASSRLARSENSPLHF
V: TRBV5-1; J: TRBJ2-7; size: NA; D: NA; DNA: TGCGCCAGCAGCCCAGGCCTAAGGCCCTACGAGCAGTACTTC; CDR3: CASSPGLRPYEQYF
V: TRBV20-1; J: TRBJ2-7; size: NA; D: NA; DNA: TGCAGTGCTAGACTCTACGAGCAGTACTTC; CDR3: CSARLYEQYF